The next 3 T cell receptor beta chains were all read from a single sample in a study of human T cells and chemical hapten exposure (dated by TCRdb to the early 2020s). Total RNA was isolated from unfractionated whole blood collected in Tempus Blood RNA tubes. During library preparation, unique molecular identifiers were attached to individual cDNA molecules so that TCRs could be counted quantitatively and reproducibly. TCRdb redid the processing of the public reads, applying fastp at Q25 and MiXCR, and retained in-frame beta chains. Entries are consolidated by CDR3 protein sequence, retaining the most common genes and DNA. The sample table lists fewer than 150,000 distinct CDR3 sequences, approximately 9% of them with a count of one. Clones ranked in the top ten supply around 1.5% of the sample. Specimen: whole blood. The receptors originated from a human donor in good health. Some clones in this sample may be carry-over from other donors' samples. Donor details come from another sample of the same person, matched by shared clones.

This clonotype was seen at least ten times. This chain links TRBV6-2 or TRBV6-3 with TRBJ2-2; 7 positions agree with TRBD1. CDR3 length: 15 residues. The ends lost 6 bases at V and 4 bases at J; junction bases unmatched: 8. CDR1 is MNHEY, CDR2 SVGEGT, per germline. CDR3 sequence reads: CASSKGQIRTGELFF. The CDR3 DNA follows: TGTGCCAGCAGCAAGGGACAGATTCGCACCGGGGAGCTGTTTTTT.

The chain carries TRBV29-1 and TRBJ2-3; D may be TRBD1 or TRBD2 (5 bases each). The CDR3 totals 12 residues. The V end lost 3 bases, the J end lost 6 bases, and 10 bases lay between the germline ends. The germline V gene has CDR1 SQVTM and CDR2 ANQGSEA. The CDR3 bases are TGCAGCGTTGATGGGACGGCTGATACGCAGTATTTT. This encodes CSVDGTADTQYF.

In this sample, this clonotype turned up a few times. The V gene is TRBV12-3 or TRBV12-4, the J gene TRBJ2-5, with 7 bases matching TRBD1. The CDR3 extends over 14 amino acids. With 6 bases clipped from V and 2 bases from J, the junction kept 6 bases outside the gene matches. The CDR3 region is CASRRGTVQETQYF. The CDR3 DNA reads TGTGCCAGCAGACGAGGGACAGTTCAAGAGACCCAGTACTTC.